The rows below give T cell receptor beta chains drawn from one sample of a study of cytomegalovirus exposure and HLA in healthy donors. The protocol was immunoSEQ multiplex PCR, while the TCRdb copy is restricted to in-frame clones and leaves out a portion. The data show 120,000 or so clones, 75% to 85% seen once. Sequences were obtained from PBMCs. These receptors were obtained from a woman between 45 and 65 years old in good health and CMV-seropositive. Each CDR3 is given with its conserved first and last residue. The D gene is left open where the match is weak.

J: TRBJ2-1
V: TRBV12-5
D: TRBD1
CDR3: CASGSPVRDSIYNEQFF

J: TRBJ2-5
V: TRBV30
D: NA
CDR3: CAWSELAFQETQYF

J: TRBJ2-7
V: TRBV27
D: TRBD1
CDR3: CASSSRTGLTYEQYF

J: TRBJ2-1
V: TRBV5-4
D: NA
CDR3: CASSSGPTHYNEQFF

J: NA
V: TRBV30
D: NA
CDR3: CAWSVKQISYEQYF

J: TRBJ2-7
V: TRBV27
D: TRBD1
CDR3: CASHGQGRSYEQYF

J: TRBJ1-2
V: TRBV11-3
D: TRBD1
CDR3: CASSPRYGTANYGYTF

J: TRBJ2-7
V: TRBV5-6
D: NA
CDR3: CASSLAGQGEQYF

J: TRBJ1-1
V: TRBV7-6
D: TRBD1
CDR3: CASSHGQGETEAFF

J: TRBJ1-6
V: TRBV7-9
D: TRBD1
CDR3: CASSWTGSYNSPLHF

J: TRBJ2-7
V: TRBV30
D: TRBD1
CDR3: CAWSSGTGRDEQYF